This TCR beta chain was sequenced for a study of blood T cell repertoires in COVID-19. Study background: Acute and convalescent COVID-19 specimens originated in the United States, Italy and Spain. PBMCs, B-cell-depleted T cells, or T cells provided the cDNA or gDNA that made up the material.

In the authors' workflow: For nucleated cells, counts were estimated from reference gene primer amplification. The data were produced by immunoSEQ multiplex PCR, yet TCRdb's version contains in-frame clones alone and is incomplete. The V and J calls and clone size are taken from that table; D and trimming were inferred from the DNA. The table shows fewer than 130,000 clones, with roughly 69% occurring only once. The source material was peripheral blood. The TCR comes from an elderly man with acute or convalescent COVID-19.

Here the CDR3 DNA reads TGCGCCAGCAGTCCGGGACAGGGGATGGGGACAGATACGCAGTATTTT. Translation gives CASSPGQGMGTDTQYF. The chain combines TRBV5-1 with TRBJ2-3, with 10 bases lining up with TRBD1. The CDR3 consists of 16 residues. Unmatched junction bases numbered 9, after V lost 5 bases and J lost 3 bases. Germline V gene sequence: CDR1 SGHRS, CDR2 YFSETQ.